A single sample is the source of the 25 T cell receptor beta chains below, sequenced in a study of CD8 T cells in ankylosing spondylitis. Via MiXCR, TCRdb re-called the 5' RACE reads, giving one row per CDR3 protein. The sample lists 250,000 or so distinct CDR3 sequences, 10% seen once, with less than 3% in the top ten. Input material: blood, either unsorted or a sorted T cell fraction (not recorded which). The receptors shown here come from a male donor with ankylosing spondylitis or in good health (not recorded which).

This clonotype was recorded many times. This sequence joins TRBV3-1 and TRBJ2-7; the D is unclear. From germline, CDR1 is LGHDT and CDR2 YNNKEL (reference sequence). The CDR3 runs 17 residues. The V end was cut by 4 bases, the J end by 1 base, with 20 bases between. The CDR3 here is CASSPPEAKTASYEQYF. CDR3 coding DNA: TGTGCCAGCAGCCCCCCCGAAGCTAAGACGGCATCCTACGAGCAGTACTTC.

The CDR3 spells CASSNDGPNEQFF. DNA for the CDR3: TGTGCCAGTAGTAATGATGGACCGAATGAGCAGTTCTTC. This sequence joins TRBV19 and TRBJ2-1; D gene unclear. V dropped 4 bases and J dropped 7 bases, with 11 bases sitting between them. The germline V gene has CDR1 LNHDA and CDR2 SQIVND (reference sequence). CDR3 size: 13 residues.

This clonotype was seen at least ten times. The chain couples TRBV4-2 to TRBJ2-5; no clear D gene. Germline V gene data show CDR1 as LGHNA and CDR2 as YNFKEQ. The length of the CDR3 is 13 residues. Trimming cost V 4 bases and J 5 bases, with 11 bases left between them. CDR3 bases: TGTGCCAGCAGCCTAGATAATGGGGAGACCCAGTACTTC. This sequence encodes CASSLDNGETQYF.

This clonotype was counted between two and nine times. The chain is built from TRBV7-8 and TRBJ2-3; 11 bases line up with TRBD2. This CDR3 has 16 amino acids. CDR1 is SGHVS and CDR2 is FQNEAQ in the germline V gene. Trimming at V came to 4 bases and at J to 6 bases, leaving 9 bases not matched to a gene. CDR3 nucleotide sequence: TGTGCCAGCAGCTCGGGACTAGCGGCGCTTAGGGATACGCAGTATTTT. Its translation: CASSSGLAALRDTQYF.

This clonotype was found many times. The rearrangement uses TRBV5-1 and TRBJ2-1, with 11 bases that match TRBD2. The junction had 5 bases not matched to a gene; V was cut back by 5 bases and J by 1 base. This CDR3 has 16 amino acids. Germline lookup yields CDR1 SGHRS and CDR2 YFSETQ. The CDR3: CASSQGTSGSYNEQFF. CDR3 nucleotide sequence: TGCGCCAGCAGTCAAGGGACTAGCGGATCCTACAATGAGCAGTTCTTC.

In this sample, this clonotype turned up many times. This sequence joins TRBV29-1 and TRBJ1-3, with no clear D. This CDR3 contains 11 residues. Germline CDR1 is SQVTM and CDR2 is ANQGSEA. V lost 7 bases and J 0 bases, leaving 4 bases between the germline ends. The CDR3, as DNA: TGCAGCGCCGACTCTGGAAACACCATATATTTT. Its translation is CSADSGNTIYF.

This clonotype is medium-sized (0.01 to 0.1%). This chain connects TRBV6-2 or TRBV6-3 to TRBJ2-1; D is ambiguous. The CDR3 has 14 amino acids. V lost 0 bases, J lost 7 bases, and 10 bases lay in between. Germline CDR1 reads MNHEY; CDR2 reads SVGEGT. The CDR3 DNA is TGTGCCAGCAGTTACTCTAGAGTTTCGAATGAGCAGTTCTTC. The encoded protein is CASSYSRVSNEQFF.

CDR3 in DNA: TGTGCCAGCAGTTCCCACAGGGCGACGAACACTGAAGCTTTCTTT. It encodes CASSSHRATNTEAFF. The J gene is TRBJ1-1, the V gene TRBV6-2 or TRBV6-3; the D gene is possibly TRBD1 (6 bases). The CDR3 sequence is 15 residues long. V was clipped by 4 bases and J by 1 base, with 13 bases between them. CDR1 is MNHEY and CDR2 is SVGEGT in the germline V gene.

This clonotype was recorded many times. The chain couples TRBV20-1 to TRBJ2-1; 11 bases fit TRBD2. Trimming took 6 bases from V and 4 from J; bases not matched to a gene: 5. The CDR3 totals 14 residues. The germline V gene has CDR1 DFQATT and CDR2 SNEGSKA (reference sequence). The CDR3 nucleotides are TGCAGTGCCAATCGACTAGCGGGGTACAATGAGCAGTTCTTC. It encodes CSANRLAGYNEQFF.

In its sample, this clonotype was seen many times. V is TRBV12-3 or TRBV12-4 and J is TRBJ1-6; TRBD1 might be the D (5 bases). This CDR3 comprises 17 residues. Trimming took off 5 bases at V and 2 bases at J, with 16 bases between the two ends. The CDR3 loop reads CASSLGTGRTYNSPLHF. The CDR3 DNA sequence: TGTGCCAGCAGTCTAGGGACCGGGCGTACCTATAATTCACCCCTCCACTTT.

This clonotype was counted ten times or more. V is TRBV20-1 and J is TRBJ1-5; 7 bases map to TRBD1. Unmatched junction bases numbered 11, after V lost 6 bases and J lost 6 bases. CDR3 length: 14 amino acids. Germline loops: CDR1 DFQATT, CDR2 SNEGSKA (reference sequence). CDR3 bases: TGCAGTGCACGGATTACAGGGGTTAGTCAGCCCCAGCATTTT. This translates into CSARITGVSQPQHF.

This clonotype was seen at least ten times. The chain employs TRBV10-3 and TRBJ2-1; D not resolved. CDR3 length equals 14 residues. CDR1 ENHRY and CDR2 SYGVKD come from the germline V gene. Between the trimmed V and J ends, which lost 0 bases and 9 bases, there was a span of 12 bases. The CDR3 sequence: CAISESWQESEQFF. The DNA for the CDR3 is TGTGCCATCAGTGAGTCCTGGCAGGAAAGTGAGCAGTTCTTC.

CDR3 nucleotide sequence: TGTGCCAGCAGCTCAGGGACAGCCTTTACTGAAGCTTTCTTT. It encodes CASSSGTAFTEAFF. V gene TRBV7-9 combines with J gene TRBJ1-1, with 7 bases lining up with TRBD1. The CDR3 is 14 amino acids. CDR1 SEHNR and CDR2 FQNEAQ come from the germline V gene (reference sequence). V shed 4 bases and J 5 bases; nucleotides not matched to a gene: 7.

This clonotype was seen repeatedly, ten times or more. The chain joins TRBV29-1 to TRBJ2-5; D is unclear. V gave up 4 bases and J gave up 7 bases, with 16 bases separating them. In germline, CDR1 is SQVTM, CDR2 ANQGSEA. The CDR3 extends over 13 amino acids. CDR3 in amino acids: CSVVKDAEWTQYF. The CDR3 region has the DNA TGCAGCGTTGTTAAGGACGCCGAATGGACCCAGTACTTC.

This clonotype appeared a few times. The V and J genes are TRBV7-9 and TRBJ1-5; the D is unclear. Germline V gene data show CDR1 as SEHNR and CDR2 as FQNEAQ (reference sequence). The CDR3 consists of 14 residues. Trimming left V 5 bases short and J 6 bases short, with 14 bases between. CDR3 region: CASSPITGSQPQHF. The CDR3 nucleotides are TGTGCCAGCAGCCCGATCACGGGAAGTCAGCCCCAGCATTTT.

With respect to this clonotype: A much larger clone lies a single base off, so this may be a read error. The V and J genes are TRBV20-1 and TRBJ2-1; 9 positions agree with TRBD2. CDR1 is DFQATT, CDR2 SNEGSKA, per germline (reference sequence). The CDR3 sequence is 14 residues long. Trimming removed 5 bases from V and 5 bases from J; junction bases left unmatched: 7. The CDR3: CSAWGASGNNEQFF. CDR3 sequence (DNA): TGCAGTGCTTGGGGGGCTAGCGGGAACAATGAGCAGTTCTTC.

At least ten counts were recorded for this clonotype. This chain links TRBV7-2 with TRBJ1-2, with D possibly being TRBD1 (6 bases). The CDR3 runs to 13 residues. The germline V gene encodes CDR1 SGHTA and CDR2 FQGNSA. V lost 6 bases to trimming and J lost 8 bases, with 16 bases between them. As DNA, the CDR3 is TGTGCCAGCAGTCTCGGCAGGGGAGGAGGCTACACCTTC. This codes for CASSLGRGGGYTF.

This chain links TRBV7-8 with TRBJ2-5; D might be TRBD1 (5 bases). CDR3 length: 13 residues. V lost 5 bases to trimming and J lost 0 bases, with 7 bases between them. Germline-derived CDR1 and CDR2 are SGHVS and FQNEAQ. The CDR3 bases are TGTGCCAGCAGCGCGGACAACCAAGAGACCCAGTACTTC. Translated, it gives CASSADNQETQYF.

This clonotype has at least ten counts. The chain carries TRBV5-1 and TRBJ2-2, with a tentative D call TRBD1 (6 bases). The CDR3 has 14 amino acids. V was pared by 2 bases and J by 1 base, with 6 bases between. Germline lookup yields CDR1 SGHRS and CDR2 YFSETQ. The CDR3: CASSLQGNTGELFF. As DNA, the CDR3 is TGCGCCAGCAGCTTACAGGGGAACACCGGGGAGCTGTTTTTT.

Ten or more counts support this clonotype. This chain uses TRBV5-4 with TRBJ1-2; no definite D call. Trimming stripped 8 bases from V and 0 bases from J, with 8 bases between. This CDR3 region has 12 residues. Per the germline V gene, CDR1 is SGHNT and CDR2 is YYREEE (reference sequence). The CDR3 sequence is CASHRTNYGYTF. CDR3 nucleotide sequence: TGTGCCAGTCACCGGACTAACTATGGCTACACCTTC.

The table lists this clonotype with a few counts. V and J are TRBV5-1 and TRBJ2-5; D is uncertain. This CDR3 has 14 residues. V lost 4 bases, J lost 1 base, and 11 bases lay in between. Per the germline V gene, CDR1 is SGHRS and CDR2 is YFSETQ. In nucleotides, the CDR3 is TGCGCCAGCAGCCCACGCGCCCTCCAAGAGACCCAGTACTTC. Translation: CASSPRALQETQYF. Full variable domain (rest looked up from reference TRBV5-1 and TRBJ2-5): KAGVTQTPRYLIKTRGQQVTLSCSPISGHRSVSWYQQTPGQGLQFLFEYFSETQRNKGNFPGRFSGRQFSNSRSEMNVSTLELGDSALYLCASSPRALQETQYFGPGTRLLVL.

This clonotype has just a few counts. This rearrangement joins TRBV7-2 to TRBJ1-1, with D perhaps matching TRBD1 (5 bases). Germline V gene lookup returns CDR1 SGHTA and CDR2 FQGNSA. The CDR3 is made up of 14 amino acids. Trimming took off 5 bases at V and 2 bases at J, with 12 bases between the two ends. The CDR3 loop reads CASSIGTVNTEAFF. The CDR3 DNA reads as TGTGCCAGCAGCATTGGGACGGTAAACACTGAAGCTTTCTTT.

This clonotype was seen repeatedly, ten times or more. The J gene is TRBJ2-7, the V gene TRBV5-1; 9 nucleotides align to TRBD1. The junction had 8 bases not matched to a gene; V was cut back by 5 bases and J by 5 bases. Germline lookup yields CDR1 SGHRS and CDR2 YFSETQ. CDR3 size: 14 residues. CDR3 in DNA: TGCGCCAGCAGACAGGACAGGGGCCGGGACGAGCAGTACTTC. This encodes CASRQDRGRDEQYF.

This clonotype has a count of ten or more. This rearrangement joins TRBV20-1 to TRBJ2-1; possible D gene TRBD2, 5 bases. With 5 bases removed from V and 6 bases from J, the gap between germline ends came to 14 bases. The CDR3 has 13 residues. From germline, CDR1 is DFQATT and CDR2 SNEGSKA (reference sequence). The DNA for the CDR3 is TGCAGTGCTCATCCCATTAGCGCCAATGAGCAGTTCTTC. This encodes CSAHPISANEQFF.

This clonotype was picked up a small number of times. V is TRBV7-9 and J is TRBJ1-5; D is unclear. V lost 7 bases and J 3 bases, leaving 13 bases between the germline ends. There are 14 residues in the CDR3. Germline V gives CDR1 SEHNR, CDR2 FQNEAQ (reference sequence). CDR3 sequence reads: CASTSDINNQPQHF. The CDR3 DNA is TGTGCCAGCACATCCGATATCAACAATCAGCCCCAGCATTTT.